This entry concerns a single TCR beta chain. This clone is hyperexpanded (1% or more) in terms of sample share. Which antigen it targets is not known. Base qualities were left out, and no much larger clone turns up one base away. The CDR1 and CDR2 encoded by the germline V gene are ENHRY and SYGVKD. There are 16 amino acids in the CDR3, from cysteine to phenylalanine inclusive. Only the CDR3 part of the read is kept: 48 bases, read in frame from the first base. V loses 6 bases, J loses 0 bases, and the germline ends lie 14 bases apart. This entry is derived from a study of metastatic and nonmetastatic thyroid tumors (dated by TCRdb to about 2020). Some background on the complete study: Repertoires from peripheral blood and from tumor or nodule tissue samples of malignant and benign thyroid patients were compared.

None of the patients had been given any treatment before thyroid surgery. Patient clinical samples collected from 2012 to 2018 were retrospectively analysed using T-cell receptor beta sequencing. The method behind the library was PCR. Instrument used: Illumina HiSeq 4000. High-throughput sequencing was used to profile the CDR3 region of the TCR beta-chain in every patient. In the source study's methods: Drawing on CDR3 differences between clinicopathological groups, the researchers built a classifier meant to tell apart patients with distant-metastatic papillary thyroid cancer. Repertoire diversity was assessed with the Shannon index, and tumor-blood repertoire similarity with the Morisita-Horn index. TCRdb reworked the public reads: Q25 trimming with fastp, MiXCR clone assembly, productive beta chains retained. These V and J calls derive from TCRdb rather than the authors' analysis. The sample table lists some 16,000 clones, 33% of them with a count of one. Clones ranked in the top ten supply 9.5% to 15% of the sample.

Beyond this particular receptor, the publication reports: In both blood and tumor samples, malignant tumors were reported to have significantly higher TCR beta diversity than benign nodules.

The source of this sequence is a male donor with papillary thyroid cancer or a benign thyroid nodule (not recorded which). Some clones in this sample may be carry-over from other donors' samples. The chain uses TRBV10-3 and TRBJ2-2, and TRBD2 may be the D gene, going by 6 matching bases. The sequencing input was tumor tissue. The sequence in DNA is TGTGCCATCAGCCCTCTTAGCGGATCGAACACCGGGGAGCTGTTTTTT. Protein translation: CAISPLSGSNTGELFF.